The entry below describes one TCR beta chain. The antigen remains undetermined. The source of the sample is a study of graft-versus-host responses after intestinal transplantation. Overall study: All of the recipients had induction that used anti-thymocyte globulin, then tacrolimus and steroids for two to three years.

V was pared by 0 bases and J by 2 bases, with 6 bases of the junction left unmatched. From germline, CDR1 is SGDLS and CDR2 YYNGEE. The length of the CDR3 is 19 residues. Profiled with immunoSEQ multiplex PCR; TCRdb holds only in-frame clones, not every one. The data hold tens of thousands of clones, with around 90% observed a single time. This rearrangement joins TRBV9 to TRBJ2-1; 15 positions match TRBD2. The input for sequencing was unstimulated CD8+ T cells sorted from spleen or lymph node cells, taken before intestinal transplant. The receptor comes from a human donor who received an intestinal transplant. The CDR3 region is CASSVAGLAGGPPYNEQFF. The DNA of the CDR3 is TGTGCCAGCAGCGTAGCCGGACTAGCGGGAGGGCCCCCCTACAATGAGCAGTTCTTC.